This T cell receptor beta chain was obtained from a study of CD8+CD57+ T cells in acquired aplastic anemia. Genomic DNA constituted the template upon which TCR beta VDJ and CDR3 profiling was performed. Via MiXCR, TCRdb re-called the reads, giving one row per CDR3 protein. The sample yields over 150,000 distinct CDR3 sequences, 50% to 55% seen once. Trimming cost V 4 bases and J 5 bases; bases outside gene matches: 3. The germline CDR1 and CDR2 sequences are SGHTA and FQGTGA. The CDR3 extends over 14 amino acids. The chain uses TRBV7-3 and TRBJ2-7; 12 bases match TRBD1. Sequencing input: sorted CD4+, CD8+, or CD8+CD57+ T cells (not recorded which) from PBMCs. The clonotype originates from a human donor in good health, serving as a control. In DNA form, the CDR3 reads TGTGCCAGCAGCTGGGACAGGGGGCGAAACGAGCAGTACTTC. Translating gives CASSWDRGRNEQYF.